Shown below are 11 T cell receptor beta chains from a single sample sequenced in a study of cytomegalovirus exposure and HLA in healthy donors. The PCR used 60 Vbeta and 13 Jbeta primers. Sequencing used immunoSEQ multiplex PCR; TCRdb keeps in-frame clones, though not all of them. The sample records 100,000 to 150,000 clones, roughly four fifths being singletons. The sample was PBMCs. These TCRs come from a woman aged 45-59 years in good health and CMV-seropositive.

This clone has a handful of counts. The chain joins TRBV10-3 to TRBJ2-7; 8 bases fit TRBD1. CDR1 is ENHRY, CDR2 SYGVKD, per germline. Losses at the gene ends were 3 bases for V and 1 base for J; bases not matched to a gene: 2. The CDR3 sequence is 14 residues long. The DNA of the CDR3 is TGTGCCATCAGTGATGGGACAGGATCCTACGAGCAGTACTTC. It codes for CAISDGTGSYEQYF.

This rearrangement joins TRBV11-3 to TRBJ2-2; the match to TRBD1 covers 8 bases. CDR1 is SGHNT and CDR2 is YENEEA in the germline V gene. V shed 5 bases, J shed 6 bases, and the junction held 14 bases outside the gene matches. This CDR3 has 17 residues. The CDR3 nucleotides are TGTGCCAGCAGCCGGACAGGGTTTTTCAAGAGAGCCGGGGAGCTGTTTTTT. Its protein product is CASSRTGFFKRAGELFF.

This clone was seen only a few times. This chain links TRBV29-1 with TRBJ2-1, with 10 bases lining up with TRBD2. Per the germline V gene, CDR1 is SQVTM and CDR2 is ANQGSEA. J lost 2 bases, V lost 4 bases, and 5 bases had no gene match. The length of the CDR3 is 15 residues. The CDR3 region has the DNA TGCAGCGTTGCGAGCCTAGCGGGGGCCTACAATGAGCAGTTCTTC. As protein: CSVASLAGAYNEQFF.

The chain uses TRBV5-1 and TRBJ2-1; no clear D. This CDR3 region has 14 residues. V lost 4 bases and J lost 1, with 9 bases in between. Germline V gives CDR1 SGHRS, CDR2 YFSETQ. CDR3 bases: TGCGCCAGCAGCCCGATAGTATCCTACAATGAGCAGTTCTTC. The encoded protein is CASSPIVSYNEQFF. Full variable domain (outside the CDR3, taken from reference TRBV5-1 and TRBJ2-1): KAGVTQTPRYLIKTRGQQVTLSCSPISGHRSVSWYQQTPGQGLQFLFEYFSETQRNKGNFPGRFSGRQFSNSRSEMNVSTLELGDSALYLCASSPIVSYNEQFFGPGTRLTVL.

The V call is TRBV10-2, the J call TRBJ2-5; D might be TRBD1 (5 bases). The CDR3 consists of 14 residues. Trimming stripped 3 bases from V and 4 bases from J, with 12 bases between. Germline V gene lookup returns CDR1 WSHSY and CDR2 SAAADI. The CDR3 DNA sequence: TGCGCCAGCAGTGACCTTTTAAGGGGAGAGACCCAGTACTTC. This translates into CASSDLLRGETQYF.

This clone is a singleton in its sample. The V call is TRBV19, the J call TRBJ1-3; no clear D. Germline V CDR1 and CDR2: LNHDA, SQIVND (reference sequence). The V end was cut by 2 bases, the J end by 1 base, with 12 bases between. The length of the CDR3 is 16 residues. The CDR3 sequence is CASSISQGRSGNTIYF. The DNA of the CDR3 is TGTGCCAGTAGTATATCTCAAGGCAGGTCTGGAAACACCATATATTTT.

The gene calls are TRBV6-5 and TRBJ2-3, with 10 bases fitting TRBD1. Germline V gene lookup returns CDR1 MNHEY and CDR2 SVGAGI. The CDR3 is made up of 16 amino acids. V lost 2 bases and J lost 5; bases outside the gene matches: 7. In nucleotides, the CDR3 is TGTGCCAGCAGTTACGCGCCGGGACAGGGGTTAGATACGCAGTATTTT. Its translation: CASSYAPGQGLDTQYF.

This rearrangement joins TRBV19 to TRBJ1-3; D gene uncertain. The V and J ends lost 5 bases and 1 base respectively, with 12 bases between them. The germline gives CDR1 LNHDA, CDR2 SQIVND (reference sequence). The CDR3 totals 15 residues. The CDR3 DNA follows: TGTGCCAGTAGTCCGCGTTCTCCGTCTGGAAACACCATATATTTT. Encoded protein: CASSPRSPSGNTIYF.

The V call is TRBV6-1, the J call TRBJ1-5, with a weak D call TRBD1 (6 bases). The V gene's germline CDR1 is MNHNS and CDR2 SASEGT. The length of the CDR3 is 15 residues. Trimming took off 8 bases at V and 0 bases at J, with 14 bases between the two ends. CDR3: CASWGGDSSNQPQHF. CDR3 DNA: TGTGCCAGCTGGGGGGGCGACTCTAGCAATCAGCCCCAGCATTTT.

The rearrangement joins TRBV5-4 to TRBJ1-2, with D maybe TRBD1 (5 bases). CDR3 length: 18 amino acids. In germline, CDR1 is SGHNT, CDR2 YYREEE (reference sequence). Deletions cut 5 bases from V and 3 bases from J, with 26 bases between. The CDR3 coding sequence is TGTGCCAGCAGACTGGTCGCCGCATCGGCAGGGAGGGACTATGGCTACACCTTC. It encodes CASRLVAASAGRDYGYTF.

This clone was detected once. The rearrangement links TRBV4-3 to TRBJ1-2, with 11 bases aligning to TRBD1. The CDR3 is 15 amino acids. The V segment lost 5 bases and the J segment 4 bases; nucleotides outside the gene matches: 6. Germline CDR1 is LGHNA and CDR2 is YSLEER. Written as DNA, the CDR3 is TGCGCCAGCAGCGCCGCAGGACAGGGGGCCTATGGCTACACCTTC. Protein: CASSAAGQGAYGYTF.